This is a list of T cell receptor beta chains from one sample in a study of cytomegalovirus exposure and HLA in healthy donors. The assay was immunoSEQ multiplex PCR, and TCRdb's table has in-frame clones only and misses some. This sample yields about 130,000 clones, of which approximately 89% are seen a single time; over 8.5% belongs to the top ten. The sequenced material came from PBMCs. These receptors were obtained from a woman younger than 35 in good health and CMV-seropositive. Each CDR3 is given with its conserved first and last residue. A D gene is named only where the DNA matches it firmly. Size is stated for part of the rows, as once, few or many counts, or as a class when the clone is expanded.

D,J,length,V,size,DNA,CDR3
TRBD1,TRBJ2-3,15,TRBV19,.,TGTGCCAGTAGTATCGGGGACAGGGACACAGATACGCAGTATTTT,CASSIGDRDTDTQYF
.,TRBJ1-5,14,TRBV18,.,TGTGCCAGCTCACAGGGGCGGGACAATCAGCCCCAGCATTTT,CASSQGRDNQPQHF
TRBD1,TRBJ1-2,15,TRBV6-5,.,TGTGCCAGCAGCCGACAGGGAGGTGATAACTATGGCTACACCTTC,CASSRQGGDNYGYTF
TRBD1,TRBJ1-2,14,TRBV28,few,TGTGCCAGCAGTTTACCGACAGGGGACTATGGCTACACCTTC,CASSLPTGDYGYTF
TRBD1,TRBJ2-1,17,TRBV7-6,.,TGTGCCAGCAGCATGGACCGACAGGGGGCTATTTACAATGAGCAGTTCTTC,CASSMDRQGAIYNEQFF
.,TRBJ1-2,15,TRBV4-1,.,TGCGCCAGCAGTCCCAGGGACTTCCTGACGGGGGGCTACACCTTC,CASSPRDFLTGGYTF
.,TRBJ1-6,15,TRBV28,.,TGTGCCAGCAGTTCCACCACAGGGTTTCGCTCACCCCTCCACTTT,CASSSTTGFRSPLHF
TRBD1,TRBJ2-7,12,TRBV29-1,.,TGCAGCGTTGCCCGGGACAGGGTCGAGCAGTACTTC,CSVARDRVEQYF
.,TRBJ2-7,15,TRBV19,.,TGTGCCAGTAGTATAGACGGGGAAAGCTCCTACGAGCAGTACTTC,CASSIDGESSYEQYF
.,TRBJ1-4,16,TRBV15,.,TGTGCCACCAGCAGGATGTCGACAGCGAGTAATGAAAAACTGTTTTTT,CATSRMSTASNEKLFF
TRBD1,TRBJ1-5,17,TRBV4-1,.,TGCGCCAGCAGCCGAGTACGGACAGGGGGAGACAATCAGCCCCAGCATTTT,CASSRVRTGGDNQPQHF
TRBD1,TRBJ2-7,15,TRBV5-1,.,TGCGCCAGCAGCTTGGACGGACAGGGGGACTACGAGCAGTACTTC,CASSLDGQGDYEQYF
.,TRBJ2-1,14,TRBV10-3,.,TGTGCCATCAGCAAGCAGGGAGGTCTCAATGAGCAGTTCTTC,CAISKQGGLNEQFF
TRBD1,TRBJ2-7,21,TRBV10-1,.,TGCGCCAGCATGGAAAAAGTAAAGATCATACTCTACAGGGGCTTCTCCTACGAGCAGTACTTC,CASMEKVKIILYRGFSYEQYF
TRBD1,TRBJ1-3,15,TRBV27,.,TGTGCCAGCAGTTTTGCAGGGGGCTCTGGAAACACCATATATTTT,CASSFAGGSGNTIYF
.,TRBJ1-3,14,TRBV28,.,TGTGCCAGCAGGACAGGCAACTCTGGAAACACCATATATTTT,CASRTGNSGNTIYF
TRBD1,TRBJ1-1,13,TRBV5-4,once,TGTGCCAGCAGCTTATGGACAGGGACTGAAGCTTTCTTT,CASSLWTGTEAFF
.,TRBJ2-5,13,TRBV12-5,.,TGTGCTAGTGGTTTTGGCGGGGCTGGGACCCAGTACTTC,CASGFGGAGTQYF
.,TRBJ2-5,15,TRBV5-8,.,TGTGCCAGCAGCCTTGGACAGCGGGGAGACGAGACCCAGTACTTC,CASSLGQRGDETQYF
.,TRBJ1-3,16,TRBV7-9,.,TGTGCCAGCAGCTTAGGAGTTCGGGTTCCTGGAAACACCATATATTTT,CASSLGVRVPGNTIYF
.,TRBJ1-1,17,TRBV15,.,TGTGCCACCAGCAGAGGCTTTTCCGACAGCATGAACACTGAAGCTTTCTTT,CATSRGFSDSMNTEAFF
TRBD2,TRBJ2-1,18,TRBV10-3,.,TGTGCCATCAGTGGGGCCGGGACTAGCGGGGGGTCCTACAATGAGCAGTTCTTC,CAISGAGTSGGSYNEQFF
TRBD2,TRBJ2-3,16,TRBV5-8,.,TGTGCCAGCAGCTCCGCGACTAGCGGACCCACAGATACGCAGTATTTT,CASSSATSGPTDTQYF
.,TRBJ2-4,15,TRBV18,.,TGTGCCAGCTCACCCGAGGCAAGGCGGCCGGACATTCAGTACTTC,CASSPEARRPDIQYF
TRBD2,TRBJ2-3,14,TRBV7-6,.,TGTGCCAGCAGCTTAGGGACTAGCGGGAGGACGCAGTATTTT,CASSLGTSGRTQYF
.,TRBJ1-5,15,TRBV18,few,TGTGCCAGCTCAGACGGCACAGGGCGCAATCAGCCCCAGCATTTT,CASSDGTGRNQPQHF
.,TRBJ1-2,17,TRBV2,.,TGTGCCAGCAGTGTCCCCCGTTACAGGGAACTTAACTATGGCTACACCTTC,CASSVPRYRELNYGYTF
TRBD1,TRBJ1-3,18,TRBV18,.,TGTGCCAGCTCACCAAGCCCAGGGGGGCAAAGCTCTGGAAACACCATATATTTT,CASSPSPGGQSSGNTIYF
TRBD2,TRBJ2-1,16,TRBV9,.,TGTGCCAGCAGCGTAGGGATTAGCGGGGGGTTGGGTGAGCAGTTCTTC,CASSVGISGGLGEQFF
.,TRBJ1-2,12,TRBV14,few,TGTGCCAGCAGCCAACGGGGCTATGGCTACACCTTC,CASSQRGYGYTF
TRBD2,TRBJ2-1,14,TRBV4-3,.,TGCGCCAGCAGCCACCGGGGGGACTACAATGAGCAGTTCTTC,CASSHRGDYNEQFF
.,TRBJ1-1,15,TRBV6-5,.,TGTGCCAGCAGTTACGAGCCTCCCGGGGGAACTGAAGCTTTCTTT,CASSYEPPGGTEAFF
.,TRBJ1-2,14,TRBV2,.,TGTGCCAGCCTCCAAGGGGGGGCTAACTATGGCTACACCTTC,CASLQGGANYGYTF
TRBD2,TRBJ2-1,14,TRBV7-9,few,TGTGCCAGCAGCTTTGTTACTAGCGGCAATGAGCAGTTCTTC,CASSFVTSGNEQFF
TRBD1,TRBJ2-1,14,TRBV5-1,.,TGCGCCAGCAGCCCAGGGACAGGGTTGCATGAGCAGTTCTTC,CASSPGTGLHEQFF
.,TRBJ1-5,19,TRBV12-1,many,TGTGCCAGCAGCTTCGACAGGGGGCGGGATACGACCCTCAATCAGCCCCAGCATTTT,CASSFDRGRDTTLNQPQHF
.,TRBJ2-7,16,TRBV28,.,TGTGCCAGCAGTTTATTTTCAGGGGTAACTTCCTACGAGCAGTACTTC,CASSLFSGVTSYEQYF
.,TRBJ2-1,13,TRBV6-6,once,TGTGCCAGCAGTTACAGCCCCGAGGAGACGCAGTTCTTC,CASSYSPEETQFF
.,TRBJ2-7,14,TRBV25-1,.,TGTGCCAGCAGTGAATACGGGCGGGGCTACGAGCAGTACTTC,CASSEYGRGYEQYF
TRBD2,TRBJ2-2,16,TRBV9,.,TGTGCCAGCAGCGTAGCGGGGTCTAGCGGGTCCGGGGAGCTGTTTTTT,CASSVAGSSGSGELFF
.,TRBJ1-4,15,TRBV6-5,few,TGTGCCAGCAGTCCGTCTCAGGGTTCGTATGAAAAACTGTTTTTT,CASSPSQGSYEKLFF
.,TRBJ1-2,14,TRBV29-1,.,TGCAGCGTTGTCTTACCACAGGTGGGCTATGGCTACACCTTC,CSVVLPQVGYGYTF
.,TRBJ1-5,15,TRBV28,few,TGTGCCAGCAGCCCCCGGGGGGAAAGCAATCAGCCCCAGCATTTT,CASSPRGESNQPQHF
.,TRBJ1-1,15,TRBV28,.,TGTGCCAGCAGACTGACGGTCCAGGGTAGTGCTGAAGCTTTCTTT,CASRLTVQGSAEAFF
.,TRBJ1-1,15,TRBV27,.,TGTGCCAGCAGTTTACAGGTCTCCATGAACACTGAAGCTTTCTTT,CASSLQVSMNTEAFF
.,TRBJ1-2,13,TRBV5-5,.,TGTGCCAGCAGCTTGGTTTCAGGGGAGGGCTACACCTTC,CASSLVSGEGYTF
.,TRBJ1-2,11,TRBV27,.,TGTGCCAGCAGTTCGCGGAGAGGCTACACCTTC,CASSSRRGYTF
.,TRBJ1-1,14,TRBV9,.,TGTGCCAGCAGCCCCAATGTGGGGGCCACTGAAGCTTTCTTT,CASSPNVGATEAFF
TRBD2,TRBJ2-3,15,TRBV5-4,.,TGTGCCAGCAGCAGAGGCGGGGGGCGCACAGATACGCAGTATTTT,CASSRGGGRTDTQYF